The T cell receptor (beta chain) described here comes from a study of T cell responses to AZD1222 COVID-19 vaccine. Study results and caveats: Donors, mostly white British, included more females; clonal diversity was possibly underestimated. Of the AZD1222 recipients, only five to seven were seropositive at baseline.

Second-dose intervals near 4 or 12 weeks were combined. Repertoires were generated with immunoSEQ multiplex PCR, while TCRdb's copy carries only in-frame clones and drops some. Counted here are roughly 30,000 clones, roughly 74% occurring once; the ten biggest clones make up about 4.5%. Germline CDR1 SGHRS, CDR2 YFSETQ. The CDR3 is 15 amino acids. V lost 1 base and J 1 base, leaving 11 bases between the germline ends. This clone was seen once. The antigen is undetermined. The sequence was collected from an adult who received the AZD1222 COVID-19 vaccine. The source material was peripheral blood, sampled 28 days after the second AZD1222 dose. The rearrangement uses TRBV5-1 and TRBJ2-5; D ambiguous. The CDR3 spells CASSLYSAAQETQYF. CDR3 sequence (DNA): TGCGCCAGCAGCTTGTATTCGGCAGCCCAAGAGACCCAGTACTTC.